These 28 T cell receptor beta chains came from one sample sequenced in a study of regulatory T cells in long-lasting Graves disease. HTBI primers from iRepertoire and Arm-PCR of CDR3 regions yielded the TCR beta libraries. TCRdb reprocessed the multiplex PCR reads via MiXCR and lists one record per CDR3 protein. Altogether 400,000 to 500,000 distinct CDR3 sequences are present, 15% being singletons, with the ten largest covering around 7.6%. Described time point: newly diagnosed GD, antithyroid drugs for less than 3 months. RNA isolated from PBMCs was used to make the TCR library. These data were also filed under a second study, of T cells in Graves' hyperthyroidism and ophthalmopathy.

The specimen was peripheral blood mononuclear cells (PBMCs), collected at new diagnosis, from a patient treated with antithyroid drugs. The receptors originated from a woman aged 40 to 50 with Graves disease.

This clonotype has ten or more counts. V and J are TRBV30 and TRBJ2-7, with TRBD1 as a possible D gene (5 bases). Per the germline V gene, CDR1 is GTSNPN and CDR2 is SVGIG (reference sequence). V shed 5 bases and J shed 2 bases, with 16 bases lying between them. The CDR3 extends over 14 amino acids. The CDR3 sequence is CAWDPHRSAYEQYF. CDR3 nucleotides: TGTGCCTGGGACCCTCACAGGTCAGCCTACGAGCAGTACTTC.

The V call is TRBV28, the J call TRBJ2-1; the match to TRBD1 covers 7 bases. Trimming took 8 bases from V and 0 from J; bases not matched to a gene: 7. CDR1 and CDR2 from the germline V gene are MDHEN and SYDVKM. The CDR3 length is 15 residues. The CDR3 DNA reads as TGTGCCAGCGGGTTAGGGACAGTCTCCTACAATGAGCAGTTCTTC. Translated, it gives CASGLGTVSYNEQFF.

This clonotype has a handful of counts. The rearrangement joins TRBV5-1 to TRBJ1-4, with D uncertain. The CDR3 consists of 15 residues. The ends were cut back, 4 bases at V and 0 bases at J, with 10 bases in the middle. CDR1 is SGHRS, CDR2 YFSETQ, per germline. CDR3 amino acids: CASSLTTATNEKLFF. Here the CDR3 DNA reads TGCGCCAGCAGCCTTACTACGGCAACTAATGAAAAACTGTTTTTT.

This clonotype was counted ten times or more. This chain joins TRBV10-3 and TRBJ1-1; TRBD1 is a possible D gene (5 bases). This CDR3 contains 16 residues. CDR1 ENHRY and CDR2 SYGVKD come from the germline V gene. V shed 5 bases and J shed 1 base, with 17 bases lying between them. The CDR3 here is CAISTSPRAENTEAFF. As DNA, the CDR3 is TGTGCCATCAGTACCTCCCCCAGGGCGGAGAACACTGAAGCTTTCTTT.

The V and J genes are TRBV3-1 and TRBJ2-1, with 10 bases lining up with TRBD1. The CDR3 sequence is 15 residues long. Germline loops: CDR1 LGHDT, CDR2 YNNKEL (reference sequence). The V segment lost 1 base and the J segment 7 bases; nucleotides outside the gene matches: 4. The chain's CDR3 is CASSQGQGAWNEQFF. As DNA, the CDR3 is TGTGCCAGCAGCCAAGGACAGGGGGCTTGGAATGAGCAGTTCTTC.

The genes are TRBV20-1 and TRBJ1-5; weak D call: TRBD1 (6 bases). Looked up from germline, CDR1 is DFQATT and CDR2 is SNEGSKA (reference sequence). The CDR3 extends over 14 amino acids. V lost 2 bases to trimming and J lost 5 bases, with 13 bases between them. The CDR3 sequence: CSARPYRVDQPQHF. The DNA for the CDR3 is TGCAGTGCTAGACCTTACAGGGTTGATCAGCCCCAGCATTTT.

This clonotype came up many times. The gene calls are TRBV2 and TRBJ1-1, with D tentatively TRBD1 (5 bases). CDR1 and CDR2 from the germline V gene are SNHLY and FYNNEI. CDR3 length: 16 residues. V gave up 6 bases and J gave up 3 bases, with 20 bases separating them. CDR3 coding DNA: TGTGCCAGCAGACAACCAGGGTTCAATCGGGACACTGAAGCTTTCTTT. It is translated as CASRQPGFNRDTEAFF.

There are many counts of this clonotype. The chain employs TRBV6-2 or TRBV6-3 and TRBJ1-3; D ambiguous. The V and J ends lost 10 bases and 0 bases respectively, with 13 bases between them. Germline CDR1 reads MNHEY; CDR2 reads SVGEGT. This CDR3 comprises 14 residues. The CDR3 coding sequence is TGTGCCACCCGAGACATACGCTCTGGAAACACCATATATTTT. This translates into CATRDIRSGNTIYF.

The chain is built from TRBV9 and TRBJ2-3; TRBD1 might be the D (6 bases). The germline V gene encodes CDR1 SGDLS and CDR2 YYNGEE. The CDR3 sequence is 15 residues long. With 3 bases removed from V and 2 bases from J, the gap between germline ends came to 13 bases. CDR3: CASSGTGTTTDTQYF. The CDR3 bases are TGTGCCAGCAGCGGTACCGGGACAACCACAGATACGCAGTATTTT.

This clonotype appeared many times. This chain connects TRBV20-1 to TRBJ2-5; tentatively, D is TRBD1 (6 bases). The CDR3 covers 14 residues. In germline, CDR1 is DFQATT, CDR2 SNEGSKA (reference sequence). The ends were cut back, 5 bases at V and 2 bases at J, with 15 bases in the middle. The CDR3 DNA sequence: TGCAGTGCTGGCTCCCCAGGGGTTCAAGAGACCCAGTACTTC. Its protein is CSAGSPGVQETQYF.

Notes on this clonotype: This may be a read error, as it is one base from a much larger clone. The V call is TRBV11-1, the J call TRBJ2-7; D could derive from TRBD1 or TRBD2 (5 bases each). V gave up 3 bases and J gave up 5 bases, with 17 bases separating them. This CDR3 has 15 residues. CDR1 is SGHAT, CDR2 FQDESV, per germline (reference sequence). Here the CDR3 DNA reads TGTGCCAGCAGCTTGGAGTCACTTTGGGGGAACGAGCAGTACTTC. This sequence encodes CASSLESLWGNEQYF. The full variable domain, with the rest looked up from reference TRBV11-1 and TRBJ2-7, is EAEVAQSPRYKITEKSQAVAFWCDPISGHATLYWYRQILGQGPELLVQFQDESVVDDSQLPKDRFSAERLKGVDSTLKIQPAELGDSAMYLCASSLESLWGNEQYFGPGTRLTVT.

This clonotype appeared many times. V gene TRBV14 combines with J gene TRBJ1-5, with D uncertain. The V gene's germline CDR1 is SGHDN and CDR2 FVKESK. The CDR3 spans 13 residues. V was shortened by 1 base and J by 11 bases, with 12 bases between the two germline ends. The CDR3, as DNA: TGTGCCAGCAGCCAAGGGGCCTCTGGTACCCAGCATTTT. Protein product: CASSQGASGTQHF.

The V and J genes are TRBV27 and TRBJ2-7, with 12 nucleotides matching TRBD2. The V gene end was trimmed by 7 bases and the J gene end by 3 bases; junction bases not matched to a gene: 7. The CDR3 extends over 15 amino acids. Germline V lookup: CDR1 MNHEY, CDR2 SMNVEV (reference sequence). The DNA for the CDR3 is TGTGCCAGCACCGCCGGACTAGCGGGAATCTACGAGCAGTACTTC. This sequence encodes CASTAGLAGIYEQYF.

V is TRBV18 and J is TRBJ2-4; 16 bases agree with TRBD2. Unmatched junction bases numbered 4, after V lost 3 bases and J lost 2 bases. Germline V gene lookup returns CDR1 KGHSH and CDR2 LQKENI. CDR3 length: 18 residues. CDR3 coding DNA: TGTGCCAGCTCACCTCCGGGACTAGCGGGAGGGTCCAAAAACATTCAGTACTTC. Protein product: CASSPPGLAGGSKNIQYF.

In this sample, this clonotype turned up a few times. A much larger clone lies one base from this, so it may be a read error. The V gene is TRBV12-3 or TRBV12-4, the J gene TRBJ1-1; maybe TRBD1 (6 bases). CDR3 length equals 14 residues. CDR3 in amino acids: CASSLGGGDTGAFF. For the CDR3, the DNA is TGTGCCAGCAGTTTAGGGGGTGGGGACACTGGAGCTTTCTTT.

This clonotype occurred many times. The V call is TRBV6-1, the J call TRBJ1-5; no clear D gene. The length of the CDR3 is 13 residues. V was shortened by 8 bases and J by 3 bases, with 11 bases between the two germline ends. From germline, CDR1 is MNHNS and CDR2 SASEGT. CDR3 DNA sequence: TGTGCCAGCGTCGACGGACCCAATCAGCCCCAGCATTTT. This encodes CASVDGPNQPQHF.

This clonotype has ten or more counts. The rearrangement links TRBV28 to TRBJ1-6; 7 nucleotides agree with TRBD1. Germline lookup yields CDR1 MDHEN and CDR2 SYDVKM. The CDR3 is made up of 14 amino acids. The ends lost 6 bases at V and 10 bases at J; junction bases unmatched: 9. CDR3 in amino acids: CASRQPQGGSPLHF. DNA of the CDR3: TGTGCCAGCAGACAACCTCAGGGGGGCTCACCCCTCCACTTT.

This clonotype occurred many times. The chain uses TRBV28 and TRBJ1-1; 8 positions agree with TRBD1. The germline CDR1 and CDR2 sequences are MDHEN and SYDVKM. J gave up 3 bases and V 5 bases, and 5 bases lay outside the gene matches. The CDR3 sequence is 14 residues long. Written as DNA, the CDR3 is TGTGCCAGCAGTCTCAGGGGGCTGGACACTGAAGCTTTCTTT. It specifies CASSLRGLDTEAFF.

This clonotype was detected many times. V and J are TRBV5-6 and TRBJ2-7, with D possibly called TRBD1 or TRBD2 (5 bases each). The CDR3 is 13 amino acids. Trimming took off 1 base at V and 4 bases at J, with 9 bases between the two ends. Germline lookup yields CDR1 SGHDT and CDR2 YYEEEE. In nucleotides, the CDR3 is TGTGCCAGCAGCTTGCGGGACGGGTACGAGCAGTACTTC. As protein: CASSLRDGYEQYF.

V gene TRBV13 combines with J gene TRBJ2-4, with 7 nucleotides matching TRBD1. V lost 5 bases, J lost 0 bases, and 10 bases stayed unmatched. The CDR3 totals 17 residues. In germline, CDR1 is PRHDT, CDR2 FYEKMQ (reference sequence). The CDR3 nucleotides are TGTGCCAGCAGCAAACCCCCGGGACAGCTAGCCAAAAACATTCAGTACTTC. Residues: CASSKPPGQLAKNIQYF.

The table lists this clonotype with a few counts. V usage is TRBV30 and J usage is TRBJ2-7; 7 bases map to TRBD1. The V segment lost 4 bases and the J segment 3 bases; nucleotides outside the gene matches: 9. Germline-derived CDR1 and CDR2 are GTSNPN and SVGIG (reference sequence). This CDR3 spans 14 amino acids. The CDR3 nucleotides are TGTGCCTGGACCCAGGGGGACCCAGGCTACGAGCAGTACTTC. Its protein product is CAWTQGDPGYEQYF. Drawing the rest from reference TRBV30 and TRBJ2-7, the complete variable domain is SQTIHQWPATLVQPVGSPLSLECTVEGTSNPNLYWYRQAAGRGLQLLFYSVGIGQISSEVPQNLSASRPQDRQFILSSKKLLLSDSGFYLCAWTQGDPGYEQYFGPGTRLTVT.

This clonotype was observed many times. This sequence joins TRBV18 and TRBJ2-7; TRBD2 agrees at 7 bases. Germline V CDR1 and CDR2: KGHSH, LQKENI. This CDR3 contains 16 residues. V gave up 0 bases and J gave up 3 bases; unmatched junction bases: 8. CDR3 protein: CASSPPPGVAGYEQYF. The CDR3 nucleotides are TGTGCCAGCTCACCACCCCCGGGAGTAGCGGGCTACGAGCAGTACTTC.

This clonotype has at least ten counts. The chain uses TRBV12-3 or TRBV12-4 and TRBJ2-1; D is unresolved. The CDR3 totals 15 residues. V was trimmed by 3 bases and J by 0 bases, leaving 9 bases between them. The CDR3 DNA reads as TGTGCCAGCAGTTTTGGCCTGGGCTCCTACAATGAGCAGTTCTTC. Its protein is CASSFGLGSYNEQFF.

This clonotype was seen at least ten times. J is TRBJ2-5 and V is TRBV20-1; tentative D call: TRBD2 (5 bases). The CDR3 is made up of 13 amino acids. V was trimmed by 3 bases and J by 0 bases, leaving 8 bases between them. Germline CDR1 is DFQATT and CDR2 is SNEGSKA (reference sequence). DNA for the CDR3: TGCAGTGCTAGGGCCGGGAACCAAGAGACCCAGTACTTC. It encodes CSARAGNQETQYF.

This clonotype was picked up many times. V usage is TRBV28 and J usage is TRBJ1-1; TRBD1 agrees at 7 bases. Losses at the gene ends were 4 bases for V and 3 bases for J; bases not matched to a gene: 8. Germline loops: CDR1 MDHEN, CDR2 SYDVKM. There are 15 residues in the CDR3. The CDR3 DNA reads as TGTGCCAGCAGTTCGCCACAGGGGTGGGACACTGAAGCTTTCTTT. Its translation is CASSSPQGWDTEAFF.

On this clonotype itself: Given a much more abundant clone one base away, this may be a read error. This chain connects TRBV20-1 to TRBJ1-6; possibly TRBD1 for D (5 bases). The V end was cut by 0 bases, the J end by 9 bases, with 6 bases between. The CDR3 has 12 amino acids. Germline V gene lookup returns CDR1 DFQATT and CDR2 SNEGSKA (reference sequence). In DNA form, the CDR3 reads TGCAGTGCTAGAGACGGGGGTTCACCCCTCCACTTT. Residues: CSARDGGSPLHF.

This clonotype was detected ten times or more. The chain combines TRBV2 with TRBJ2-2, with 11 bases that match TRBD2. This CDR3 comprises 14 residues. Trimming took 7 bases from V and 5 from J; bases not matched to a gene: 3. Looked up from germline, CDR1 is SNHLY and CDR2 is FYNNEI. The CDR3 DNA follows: TGTGCCAGCATGCGGACTAGCGGGACCGGGGAGCTGTTTTTT. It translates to CASMRTSGTGELFF.

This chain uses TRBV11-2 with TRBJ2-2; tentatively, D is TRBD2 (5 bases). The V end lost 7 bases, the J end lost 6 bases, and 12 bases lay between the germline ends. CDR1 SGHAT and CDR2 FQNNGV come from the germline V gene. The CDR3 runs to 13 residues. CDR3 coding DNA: TGTGCCAGCACCGCGGGCCTCTCCGGGGAGCTGTTTTTT. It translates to CASTAGLSGELFF.